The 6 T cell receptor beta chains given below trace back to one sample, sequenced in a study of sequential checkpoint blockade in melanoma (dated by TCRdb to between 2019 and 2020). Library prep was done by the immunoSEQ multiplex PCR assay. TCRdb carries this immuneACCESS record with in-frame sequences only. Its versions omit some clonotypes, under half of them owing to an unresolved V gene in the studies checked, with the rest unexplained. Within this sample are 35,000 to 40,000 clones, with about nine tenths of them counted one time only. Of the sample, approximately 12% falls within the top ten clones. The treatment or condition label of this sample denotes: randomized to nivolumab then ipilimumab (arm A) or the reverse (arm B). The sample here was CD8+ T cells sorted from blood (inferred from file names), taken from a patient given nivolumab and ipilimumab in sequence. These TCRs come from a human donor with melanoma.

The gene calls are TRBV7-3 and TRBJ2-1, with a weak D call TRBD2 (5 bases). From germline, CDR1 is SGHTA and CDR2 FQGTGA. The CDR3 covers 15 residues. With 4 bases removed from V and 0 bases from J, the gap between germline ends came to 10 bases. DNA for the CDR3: TGTGCCAGCAGCTCCCGGGAATCCTCCTACAATGAGCAGTTCTTC. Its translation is CASSSRESSYNEQFF.

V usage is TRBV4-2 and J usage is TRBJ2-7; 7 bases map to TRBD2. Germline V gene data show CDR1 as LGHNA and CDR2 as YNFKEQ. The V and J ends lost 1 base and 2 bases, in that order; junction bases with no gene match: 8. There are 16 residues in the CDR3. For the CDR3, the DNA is TGTGCCAGCAGCCAAGGACTGTCTAGCGGAGCCTACGAGCAGTACTTC. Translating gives CASSQGLSSGAYEQYF.

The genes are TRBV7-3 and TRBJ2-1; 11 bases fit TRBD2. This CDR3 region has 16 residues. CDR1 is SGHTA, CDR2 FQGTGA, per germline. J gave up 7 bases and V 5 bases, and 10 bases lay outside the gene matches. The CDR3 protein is CASSLLAGGPRNEQFF. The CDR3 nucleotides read TGTGCCAGCAGCCTGTTAGCGGGAGGGCCTCGGAATGAGCAGTTCTTC.

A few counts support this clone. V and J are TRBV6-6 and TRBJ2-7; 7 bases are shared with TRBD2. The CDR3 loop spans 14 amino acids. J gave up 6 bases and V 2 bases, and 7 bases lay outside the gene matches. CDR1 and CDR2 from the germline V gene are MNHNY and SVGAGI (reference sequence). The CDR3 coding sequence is TGTGCCAGCAGTTACAGGGAACTAGCGAGCGAGCAGTACGTC. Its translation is CASSYRELASEQYV.

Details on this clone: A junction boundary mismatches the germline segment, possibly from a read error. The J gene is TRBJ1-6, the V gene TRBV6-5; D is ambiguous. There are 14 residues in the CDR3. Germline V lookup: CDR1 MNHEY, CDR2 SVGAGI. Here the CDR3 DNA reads TGTGCCAGCAGTTATGGCTCCGATAATTCACCCCTCCACTTT. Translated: CASSYGSDNSPLHF.

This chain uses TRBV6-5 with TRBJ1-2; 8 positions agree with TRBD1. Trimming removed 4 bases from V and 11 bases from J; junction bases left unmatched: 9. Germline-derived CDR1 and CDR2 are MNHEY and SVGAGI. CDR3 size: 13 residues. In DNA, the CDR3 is TGTGCCAGCAGTTGGACAGGGTTCGCGTGGTACACCTTC. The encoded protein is CASSWTGFAWYTF.